The next 12 T cell receptor beta chains were all read from a single sample in a study of T cells after yellow fever vaccination. TCRdb itself ran the 5' RACE reads through MiXCR, one entry per CDR3 protein. The repertoire holds about 310,000 distinct CDR3 sequences, with approximately 3.9% as singletons. Sequencing used PBMCs, obtained on the day of the yellow fever booster vaccination. These receptors were taken from a man younger than 35 who received the YFV17D yellow fever vaccine.

This clonotype was seen at least ten times. The chain combines TRBV29-1 with TRBJ2-1, with 7 bases that match TRBD1. The CDR3 is 12 residues long. Germline V gene data show CDR1 as SQVTM and CDR2 as ANQGSEA. Losses at the gene ends were 6 bases for V and 9 bases for J; bases not matched to a gene: 8. The CDR3 loop is CSVGQARGEQFF. CDR3 DNA sequence: TGCAGCGTCGGACAGGCGAGGGGTGAGCAGTTCTTC.

The chain carries TRBV4-1 and TRBJ2-1; TRBD1 aligns across 8 bases. Germline trimming cut 0 bases from V and 0 bases from J; bases unmatched to any gene: 4. The CDR3 has 17 amino acids. CDR1 MGHRA and CDR2 YSYEKL come from the germline V gene. The CDR3 protein is CASSQDTGGSSYNEQFF. Written as DNA, the CDR3 is TGCGCCAGCAGCCAAGATACAGGGGGGAGCTCCTACAATGAGCAGTTCTTC.

The chain joins TRBV5-1 to TRBJ1-1, with D possibly being TRBD1 (6 bases). The germline V gene has CDR1 SGHRS and CDR2 YFSETQ. The CDR3 is 15 amino acids. Trimming cost V 2 bases and J 1 base, with 12 bases left between them. The CDR3 loop is CASSFIGTTNTEAFF. The CDR3 DNA reads as TGCGCCAGCAGCTTTATAGGGACAACGAACACTGAAGCTTTCTTT.

The table lists this clonotype with many counts. The chain joins TRBV7-9 to TRBJ2-7; 7 bases are shared with TRBD1. The length of the CDR3 is 14 residues. Germline CDR1 is SEHNR and CDR2 is FQNEAQ (reference sequence). With V trimmed by 5 bases and J by 7 bases, 11 bases remained unmatched. CDR3 protein: CASSMTGPQREQYV. The DNA of the CDR3 is TGTGCCAGCAGCATGACAGGGCCCCAGCGGGAGCAGTACGTC.

The chain has TRBV11-2 and TRBJ2-5; D is uncertain. CDR1 and CDR2 (germline): SGHAT, FQNNGV. The CDR3 covers 11 residues. The ends were cut back, 4 bases at V and 7 bases at J, with 7 bases in the middle. The CDR3 loop is CASSSTVTQYF. In nucleotides, the CDR3 is TGTGCCAGCAGCTCCACAGTGACCCAGTACTTC.

V gene TRBV6-5 combines with J gene TRBJ2-5; D possibly corresponds to TRBD1 (5 bases). Germline CDR1 is MNHEY and CDR2 is SVGAGI. The CDR3 is 15 amino acids. V gave up 6 bases and J gave up 12 bases, with 26 bases separating them. The CDR3 DNA reads as TGTGCCAGCAGCCATATATCAGGGTTAAGTCAGGCGGAGTACTTC. Protein sequence: CASSHISGLSQAEYF.

The table lists this clonotype with many counts. This chain links TRBV7-2 with TRBJ2-2, with 7 bases identical to TRBD1. The CDR3 runs to 14 residues. The junction had 8 bases not matched to a gene; V was cut back by 6 bases and J by 7 bases. Germline CDR1 is SGHTA and CDR2 is FQGNSA. This chain's CDR3 is CASRVTGLGGELFF. CDR3 DNA: TGTGCCAGCAGGGTGACAGGGTTAGGCGGGGAGCTGTTTTTT.

This clonotype has a count of ten or more. The chain combines TRBV5-1 with TRBJ2-5; D uncertain. The CDR3 length is 16 residues. The germline V gene has CDR1 SGHRS and CDR2 YFSETQ. Trimming took off 2 bases at V and 0 bases at J, with 14 bases between the two ends. This chain's CDR3 is CASSFSDNSNQETQYF. For the CDR3, the DNA is TGCGCCAGCAGCTTTTCTGACAACTCCAACCAAGAGACCCAGTACTTC. Looking up the rest from reference TRBV5-1 and TRBJ2-5 gives the full variable domain: KAGVTQTPRYLIKTRGQQVTLSCSPISGHRSVSWYQQTPGQGLQFLFEYFSETQRNKGNFPGRFSGRQFSNSRSEMNVSTLELGDSALYLCASSFSDNSNQETQYFGPGTRLLVL.

This clonotype appeared many times. The gene calls are TRBV7-2 and TRBJ2-7; D is uncertain. V lost 3 bases to trimming and J lost 0 bases, with 6 bases between them. Germline V gives CDR1 SGHTA, CDR2 FQGNSA. The CDR3 contains 13 residues. CDR3 residues: CASSLTNSYEQYV. Here the CDR3 DNA reads TGTGCCAGCAGCTTGACGAACTCCTACGAGCAGTACGTC.

This clonotype was observed at least ten times. CDR3 in DNA: TGCGCCAGCAGCTTGGGTTATCCGAATGAGCAGTTCTTC. The encoded protein is CASSLGYPNEQFF. The rearrangement links TRBV5-1 to TRBJ2-1; D gene uncertain. The CDR3 has 13 amino acids. V shed 0 bases and J shed 7 bases, with 8 bases lying between them. Looked up from germline, CDR1 is SGHRS and CDR2 is YFSETQ.

This clonotype was detected many times. The V and J genes are TRBV11-2 and TRBJ2-7; possibly TRBD1 for D (5 bases). Germline CDR1 reads SGHAT; CDR2 reads FQNNGV. V shed 8 bases and J shed 3 bases, with 20 bases lying between them. CDR3 length equals 15 residues. The CDR3 sequence is CASSHAWRQNYEQYV. For the CDR3, the DNA is TGTGCCAGCTCGCATGCGTGGAGACAGAACTACGAGCAGTACGTC.

Ten or more counts support this clonotype. The chain has TRBV5-1 and TRBJ2-2, with D unresolved. Germline V gives CDR1 SGHRS, CDR2 YFSETQ. The V gene lost 1 base and the J gene lost 3 bases, with 10 bases spanning the gap. The CDR3 contains 15 residues. Here the CDR3 reads CASSLLSSDTGELFF. For the CDR3, the DNA is TGCGCCAGCAGCTTGTTAAGTTCGGACACCGGGGAGCTGTTTTTT.